This entry concerns a single T cell receptor beta chain. The V gene's germline CDR1 is SGHRS and CDR2 YFSETQ. Trimming took off 0 bases at V and 1 base at J, with 14 bases between the two ends. The length of the CDR3 is 16 residues. TCRdb's table, derived via immunoSEQ multiplex PCR, lists solely in-frame clones and lacks some. The data hold fewer than 200,000 clones, with 70% to 90% observed a single time. These data belong to a study of T cell responses to AZD1222 COVID-19 vaccine. The genes are TRBV5-1 and TRBJ2-7; D is ambiguous. The sequenced sample was peripheral blood, obtained 28 days after the second AZD1222 dose. This TCR was recovered from an adult who received the AZD1222 COVID-19 vaccine. The CDR3 sequence is CASSLGASIGSYEQYF. CDR3 DNA: TGCGCCAGCAGCTTGGGGGCTTCGATCGGGTCCTACGAGCAGTACTTC.